The clone carrying this TCR beta chain came up a few times. A split of CD4+ cells into CD45RA+ naive and CD45RA-negative memory subsets was performed. This entry comes from a study of shared clonotypes between healthy human individuals. Background on the study: A donor's plate count was three for CD4 naive and three for CD4 memory; CD8 naive had two and CD8 memory one.

The repertoire was sequenced with immunoSEQ multiplex PCR; TCRdb's copy has only in-frame clones and lacks some. The sample has about 2.5 million clones, roughly 92% seen once; the top ten hold 0.37%. The germline V gene has CDR1 MNHEY and CDR2 SVGAGI. The V end lost 9 bases, the J end lost 4 bases, and 9 bases lay between the germline ends. This CDR3 spans 11 amino acids. Sequenced sample: naive CD4+ T cells from PBMCs. This sample's subset: CD45RA+ positively selected. The sequence came from a man between 18 and 29 years old in good health. Some clones in this sample may be carry-over from other donors' samples. The V gene is TRBV6-5, the J gene TRBJ1-2; D ambiguous. CDR3 sequence reads: CASWTSYGYTF. The CDR3 DNA follows: TGTGCCAGTTGGACTTCCTATGGCTACACCTTC.